This T cell receptor (beta chain) was recovered during a study of Graves' ophthalmopathy and Graves' hyperthyroidism. In its sample, this clonotype was seen many times. From RNA, the CDR3 regions of TCR beta chains were amplified and sequenced. HTBI primers were employed in first-round RT-PCR, then a second-round multiplex PCR followed. TCRdb itself ran the multiplex PCR reads through MiXCR, one entry per CDR3 protein. The sample consists of roughly 410,000 distinct CDR3 sequences, over 15% of them appearing once. Germline V lookup: CDR1 KGHSH, CDR2 LQKENI. This CDR3 has 13 residues. Trimming shortened V by 1 base and J by 0 bases, and 3 bases separated the two germline ends.

The sequenced sample was peripheral blood. This clonotype was sampled from a woman aged 18 to 35 with stable Graves' hyperthyroidism. The chain couples TRBV18 to TRBJ2-5; D uncertain. The CDR3 spells CASSPRNQETQYF. CDR3 sequence (DNA): TGTGCCAGCTCACCACGTAACCAAGAGACCCAGTACTTC.